This TCR beta chain came from a study of cytotoxic CD8 clonotypes in ibrutinib-treated CLL. Investigators sought sequencing depths of between 1 in 200,000 and 1 in 1 million T cells. The protocol was immunoSEQ multiplex PCR, while the TCRdb copy is restricted to in-frame clones and leaves out a portion. The sample has 160,000 or so clones; 88% are singletons. This clonotype originated in a human donor with chronic lymphocytic leukemia. Sequences were derived from PBMCs, sampled at disease progression, from a patient treated with ibrutinib.

CDR3 DNA sequence: TGTGCCAGCAGCTTAGAGAGGGTGGGGGAAGCTTTCTTT. Translated, it gives CASSLERVGEAFF. The rearrangement joins TRBV7-9 to TRBJ1-1; D not certain. Trimming left V 1 base short and J 8 bases short, with 11 bases between. Germline CDR1 reads SEHNR; CDR2 reads FQNEAQ (reference sequence). The CDR3 loop spans 13 amino acids.